This T cell receptor (beta chain) was identified in a study of graft-versus-host responses after intestinal transplantation. Turning to the study itself: Anti-thymocyte globulin induction preceded two to four years of tacrolimus and steroid maintenance in all recipients.

Sequencing was performed with immunoSEQ multiplex PCR; in TCRdb, only in-frame clones are kept and a portion is missing. The sample comprises about 9,500 clones, roughly 88% of which are singletons, and 9.9% rests with the top ten. V was cut by 0 bases and J by 1 base, with 0 bases left in between. The germline V gene encodes CDR1 MRHNA and CDR2 SNTAGT. This CDR3 has 13 amino acids. The chain couples TRBV6-4 to TRBJ1-4, with D uncertain. Source: PBMCs, taken roughly 35 weeks after intestinal transplant. The receptor was isolated from a human patient who received an intestinal transplant, so some T cells may come from the graft donor. The DNA for the CDR3 is TGTGCCAGCAGTGACTCAACTAATGAAAAACTGTTTTTT. Its protein is CASSDSTNEKLFF.